Sequencing of this T cell receptor beta chain was carried out in a study of PD-1 blockade in classical Hodgkin lymphoma. The wider study: Patients got intravenous nivolumab 3 mg/kg every 2 weeks. Notes on the study in general: Sources of repertoire differences remain undefined, possibly disease activity or prior therapy.

The V end was cut by 0 bases, the J end by 2 bases, with 14 bases between. The CDR3 extends over 18 amino acids. Worth noting for this clone: What it recognizes is unknown.

Clones were read by immunoSEQ multiplex PCR, and TCRdb kept only the in-frame ones, dropping some. The sample consists of over 75,000 clones, about nine tenths of them appearing once. Noted time point: cycle 4 day 1 (C4D1), after five to seven weeks of nivolumab. Every patient experienced relapse after autologous stem cell transplantation, and brentuximab vedotin exposure varied. The receptor was derived from a human donor with classical Hodgkin lymphoma. The chain couples TRBV23-1 to TRBJ2-6, with D maybe TRBD1 (6 bases). TRBV23-1 is marked as an open reading frame, function uncertain. The material sequenced was peripheral blood mononuclear cells (PBMCs), taken before the fourth cycle of nivolumab. DNA for the CDR3: TGCGCCAGCAGTCAATCGGGGGCGAGGGGCGCTGGGGCCAACGTCCTGACTTTC. Protein: CASSQSGARGAGANVLTF.